Below are 13 T cell receptor beta chains sequenced from a single sample in a study of cytomegalovirus exposure and HLA in healthy donors. The PCR made use of 60 Vbeta and 13 Jbeta primers. Assay used: immunoSEQ multiplex PCR; TCRdb lists only in-frame clones, some missing. Of some 84,000 clones in the sample, more than 50% were seen once. Sequenced input: PBMCs. These receptors were obtained from a woman aged 35 to 49 in good health and CMV-seropositive.

The chain joins TRBV7-6 to TRBJ2-7; 10 positions match TRBD2. CDR1 is SGHVS and CDR2 is FNYEAQ in the germline V gene. V gave up 7 bases and J gave up 7 bases; unmatched junction bases: 10. This CDR3 has 14 residues. In DNA form, the CDR3 reads TGTGCCAGCACTCCCGACTTAGCGGGAGGTGAGCAGTACTTC. Its protein product is CASTPDLAGGEQYF. The variable domain in full, completed from reference TRBV7-6 and TRBJ2-7, reads GAGVSQSPRYKVTKRGQDVALRCDPISGHVSLYWYRQALGQGPEFLTYFNYEAQQDKSGLPNDRFSAERPEGSISTLTIQRTEQRDSAMYRCASTPDLAGGEQYFGPGTRLTVT.

This clone was counted a few times. The chain recombines TRBV4-3 with TRBJ1-1, with 10 bases lining up with TRBD1. The CDR3 extends over 15 amino acids. Germline trimming cut 1 base from V and 8 bases from J; bases unmatched to any gene: 7. Germline V gene sequence: CDR1 LGHNA, CDR2 YSLEER. The CDR3, as DNA: TGCGCCAGCAGCCAAGTGGGACAGGGGTCCCGGGAAGCTTTCTTT. The encoded protein is CASSQVGQGSREAFF.

This chain links TRBV6-1 with TRBJ2-1; 8 bases line up with TRBD1. The junction had 6 bases not matched to a gene; V was cut back by 8 bases and J by 6 bases. The length of the CDR3 is 13 residues. The germline V gene has CDR1 MNHNS and CDR2 SASEGT. This chain's CDR3 is CASGQGPANEQFF. The CDR3, as DNA: TGTGCCAGCGGACAGGGTCCGGCCAATGAGCAGTTCTTC.

The chain combines TRBV5-1 with TRBJ2-7; 10 positions agree with TRBD2. CDR1 and CDR2 (germline): SGHRS, YFSETQ. The CDR3 sequence is 16 residues long. J was trimmed by 6 bases and V by 4 bases; bases with no gene match: 13. CDR3 sequence (DNA): TGCGCCAGCAGCCCCTCCCCAAGCGGGAGGGCCTCCGAGCAGTACTTC. Its protein product is CASSPSPSGRASEQYF.

The rearrangement uses TRBV4-1 and TRBJ2-4; D is perhaps TRBD2 (6 bases). V lost 0 bases and J lost 2, with 11 bases in between. CDR1 is MGHRA and CDR2 is YSYEKL in the germline V gene. The CDR3 runs 16 residues. This chain's CDR3 is CASSQDRAGTKNIQYF. CDR3 in DNA: TGCGCCAGCAGCCAAGATCGGGCGGGGACCAAAAACATTCAGTACTTC.

The chain is built from TRBV13 and TRBJ2-1, with 12 positions matching TRBD2. The germline CDR1 and CDR2 sequences are PRHDT and FYEKMQ (reference sequence). V shed 0 bases and J 10 bases; nucleotides not matched to a gene: 4. CDR3 length: 15 residues. CDR3 in amino acids: CASSLGRTSGIEQFF. CDR3 DNA: TGTGCCAGCAGCTTAGGTAGGACTAGCGGGATAGAGCAGTTCTTC.

Only a few counts were recorded for this clone. The V gene is TRBV6-1, the J gene TRBJ2-7, with 7 bases matching TRBD1. The germline V gene encodes CDR1 MNHNS and CDR2 SASEGT. This CDR3 spans 14 amino acids. Trimming cost V 2 bases and J 3 bases; bases outside gene matches: 4. The CDR3 loop reads CASSEQGDSYEQYF. The CDR3 DNA sequence: TGTGCCAGCAGTGAACAAGGGGACAGCTACGAGCAGTACTTC.

The rearrangement joins TRBV10-1 to TRBJ1-6, with unresolved D. The germline CDR1 and CDR2 sequences are WNHNN and SYGVQD (reference sequence). Between the trimmed V and J ends, which lost 0 bases and 13 bases, there was a span of 25 bases. The CDR3 has 18 residues. CDR3: CASSESTGKSSEAAPLHF. CDR3 DNA sequence: TGCGCCAGCAGTGAGTCGACGGGGAAAAGTTCTGAAGCGGCGCCCCTCCACTTT.

This rearrangement joins TRBV27 to TRBJ2-7, with 16 bases identical to TRBD2. The J segment lost 3 bases and the V segment lost 5 bases, leaving 4 bases of the junction unmatched. Germline CDR1 and CDR2: MNHEY and SMNVEV (reference sequence). This CDR3 contains 16 residues. CDR3: CASSTGLAGGYYEQYF. The CDR3, as DNA: TGTGCCAGCAGTACGGGACTAGCGGGAGGGTACTACGAGCAGTACTTC.

The J gene is TRBJ2-6, the V gene TRBV7-2; the D gene is possibly TRBD1 (5 bases). The CDR3 is 15 residues long. V was pared by 2 bases and J by 3 bases, with 8 bases between. The germline gives CDR1 SGHTA, CDR2 FQGNSA. The CDR3 here is CASSLQGGGANVLTF. Written as DNA, the CDR3 is TGTGCCAGCAGCTTACAGGGCGGTGGGGCCAACGTCCTGACTTTC. The full variable domain, in which reference TRBV7-2 and TRBJ2-6 provide the parts outside the CDR3, is GAGVSQSPSNKVTEKGKDVELRCDPISGHTALYWYRQSLGQGLEFLIYFQGNSAPDKSGLPSDRFSAERTGGSVSTLTIQRTQQEDSAVYLCASSLQGGGANVLTFGAGSRLTVL.

V is TRBV23-1 and J is TRBJ1-5; 8 nucleotides line up with TRBD1. TRBV23-1 belongs to the ORF category, with a function that is uncertain. The CDR3 spans 17 residues. V shed 2 bases, J shed 3 bases, and the junction held 9 bases outside the gene matches. The CDR3 protein is CASSQLLRTGPNQPQHF. CDR3 in DNA: TGCGCCAGCAGTCAACTACTAAGGACAGGGCCCAATCAGCCCCAGCATTTT.

The chain employs TRBV6-6 and TRBJ2-1; 8 bases line up with TRBD1. The CDR3 contains 14 residues. Losses at the gene ends were 7 bases for V and 5 bases for J; bases not matched to a gene: 7. Germline V lookup: CDR1 MNHNY, CDR2 SVGAGI (reference sequence). This chain's CDR3 is CASTQGAGNNEQFF. CDR3 sequence (DNA): TGTGCCAGCACCCAGGGGGCGGGTAACAATGAGCAGTTCTTC.

The CDR3 is CASSSTTNEQFF. The CDR3 coding sequence is TGTGCCAGCAGTTCGACTACTAATGAGCAGTTCTTC. The chain is built from TRBV28 and TRBJ2-1, with D possibly TRBD2 on 5 matching bases. The V end was cut by 4 bases, the J end by 7 bases, with 8 bases between. The germline V gene has CDR1 MDHEN and CDR2 SYDVKM. The CDR3 runs to 12 residues.